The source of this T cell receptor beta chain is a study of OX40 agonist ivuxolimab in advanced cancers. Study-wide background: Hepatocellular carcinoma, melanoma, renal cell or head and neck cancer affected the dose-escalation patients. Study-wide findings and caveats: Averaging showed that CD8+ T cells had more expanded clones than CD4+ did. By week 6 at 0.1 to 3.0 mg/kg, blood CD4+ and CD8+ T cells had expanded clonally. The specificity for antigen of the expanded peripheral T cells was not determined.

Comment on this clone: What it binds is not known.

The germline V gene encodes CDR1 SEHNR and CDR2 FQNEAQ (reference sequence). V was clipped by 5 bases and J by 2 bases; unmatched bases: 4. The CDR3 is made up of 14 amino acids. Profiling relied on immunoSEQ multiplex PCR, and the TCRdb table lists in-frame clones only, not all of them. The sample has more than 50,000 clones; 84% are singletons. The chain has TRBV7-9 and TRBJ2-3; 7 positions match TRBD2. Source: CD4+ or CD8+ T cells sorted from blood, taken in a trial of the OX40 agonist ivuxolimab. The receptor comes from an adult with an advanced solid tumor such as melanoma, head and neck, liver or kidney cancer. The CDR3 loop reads CASSLSGDTDTQYF. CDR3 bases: TGTGCCAGCAGCCTCAGCGGGGACACAGATACGCAGTATTTT.